A single sample is the source of the 26 T cell receptor beta chains below, sequenced in a study of CD8+ T cells in alopecia areata. RNA was isolated and reverse transcribed to cDNA, the sequencing template. Profiling relied on immunoSEQ multiplex PCR, and the TCRdb table lists in-frame clones only, not all of them. The profile shows 120,000 or so clones, about 46% of them singletons. Specimen: NKG2D-low CD8+ T cells sorted from blood. These receptors were collected from a human donor with alopecia areata.

The V call is TRBV11-2, the J call TRBJ2-7, with 11 bases matching TRBD2. Losses at the gene ends were 7 bases for V and 3 bases for J; bases not matched to a gene: 2. CDR3 length equals 13 residues. Germline V gene sequence: CDR1 SGHAT, CDR2 FQNNGV. CDR3 region: CASTLAGGYEQYF. For the CDR3, the DNA is TGTGCCAGCACCCTAGCGGGGGGCTACGAGCAGTACTTC.

The chain couples TRBV23-1 to TRBJ2-7; perhaps TRBD2 as D (5 bases). TRBV23-1 is treated as an ORF (open reading frame) with a function not yet certain. V was clipped by 6 bases and J by 7 bases, with 25 bases between them. CDR3 length: 16 amino acids. The CDR3 loop is CASSQNDREGRYEQYF. CDR3 nucleotides: TGCGCCAGCAGCCAGAACGACCGGGAAGGGCGCTATGAGCAGTACTTC.

A remark on this clone: It may be a read error: a sequence one base away is much more abundant. J is TRBJ1-1 and V is TRBV27; no clear D gene. Germline CDR1 and CDR2: MNHEY and SMNVEV (reference sequence). The CDR3 totals 12 residues. Trimming cost V 3 bases and J 5 bases, with 7 bases left between them. The CDR3 loop reads CASSFRGTEAFF. In DNA form, the CDR3 reads TGTGCCAGCAGTTTTAGAGGGACTGAAGCTTTCTTT.

Note on this clone: The sample carries other DNA sequences with the same CDR3. The rearrangement uses TRBV29-1 and TRBJ1-1; no reliable D call. The V and J ends lost 5 bases and 4 bases respectively, with 5 bases between them. CDR1 and CDR2 (germline): SQVTM, ANQGSEA. The CDR3 consists of 10 residues. The CDR3 coding sequence is TGCAGCGTTCGAGGCACTGAAGCTTTCTTT. Its protein product is CSVRGTEAFF.

V usage is TRBV29-1 and J usage is TRBJ2-3; D may match TRBD1 or TRBD2 (5 bases each). This CDR3 has 16 residues. V lost 7 bases and J lost 3, with 23 bases in between. Looked up from germline, CDR1 is SQVTM and CDR2 is ANQGSEA. The CDR3 nucleotides read TGCAGCGCGGGGACGGATACCCTGCGTGGGACAGATACGCAGTATTTT. This translates into CSAGTDTLRGTDTQYF.

On this clone: In the same sample, other DNA sequences code for this CDR3. The chain carries TRBV30 and TRBJ2-3; no definite D call. CDR3 length: 15 amino acids. The V end lost 1 base, the J end lost 0 bases, and 11 bases lay between the germline ends. Germline V gene lookup returns CDR1 GTSNPN and CDR2 SVGIG (reference sequence). CDR3 DNA: TGTGCCTGGAGTGCGGGTAGAGCTAGCACAGATACGCAGTATTTT. Translated, it gives CAWSAGRASTDTQYF.

This sequence joins TRBV4-1 and TRBJ1-5; no clear D. The CDR3 length is 13 residues. V was shortened by 0 bases and J by 6 bases, with 6 bases between the two germline ends. CDR1 and CDR2 (germline): MGHRA, YSYEKL. CDR3 nucleotides: TGCGCCAGCAGCCAAGAACGCGCTCAGCCCCAGCATTTT. Amino acids: CASSQERAQPQHF.

The chain carries TRBV12-5 and TRBJ2-3; D gene unclear. The CDR3 consists of 14 residues. The germline V gene has CDR1 LGHNT and CDR2 FRNRAP. Trimming took off 5 bases at V and 7 bases at J, with 16 bases between the two ends. The CDR3 nucleotides are TGTGCTAGTGGTCCGGATAGTCGGGCCAATACGCAGTATTTT. This gives the protein CASGPDSRANTQYF. Filled out from reference TRBV12-5 and TRBJ2-3, the complete variable domain reads DARVTQTPRHKVTEMGQEVTMRCQPILGHNTVFWYRQTMMQGLELLAYFRNRAPLDDSGMPKDRFSAEMPDATLATLKIQPSEPRDSAVYFCASGPDSRANTQYFGPGTRLTVL.

This clone was observed once. The rearrangement links TRBV9 to TRBJ2-1, with D unresolved. Germline-derived CDR1 and CDR2 are SGDLS and YYNGEE. CDR3 length: 15 residues. Trimming took 0 bases from V and 6 from J, leaving 13 bases between them. The CDR3 DNA sequence: TGTGCCAGCAGCGTAGTAACGGAGCCTAGCAATGAGCAGTTCTTC. It is translated as CASSVVTEPSNEQFF.

The chain is built from TRBV29-1 and TRBJ2-3; no reliable D call. The V gene lost 3 bases and the J gene lost 2 bases, with 24 bases spanning the gap. Per the germline V gene, CDR1 is SQVTM and CDR2 is ANQGSEA. CDR3 length: 18 amino acids. In DNA, the CDR3 is TGCAGCGTTGATAACTTCTCGGTAATCGGTGTTCACACAGATACGCAGTATTTT. Protein product: CSVDNFSVIGVHTDTQYF.

V and J are TRBV29-1 and TRBJ2-2, with D possibly TRBD1 on 5 matching bases. Per the germline V gene, CDR1 is SQVTM and CDR2 is ANQGSEA. There are 15 residues in the CDR3. The V gene lost 5 bases and the J gene lost 1 base, with 14 bases spanning the gap. As DNA, the CDR3 is TGCAGCGTTTTAACCGTGACAGAGAACACCGGGGAGCTGTTTTTT. Protein sequence: CSVLTVTENTGELFF.

V usage is TRBV5-1 and J usage is TRBJ2-3; 9 bases fit TRBD1. Germline V gene data show CDR1 as SGHRS and CDR2 as YFSETQ. This CDR3 has 15 residues. The V segment lost 4 bases and the J segment 5 bases; nucleotides outside the gene matches: 8. The CDR3 here is CASSRTGGIEDTQYF. In DNA, the CDR3 is TGCGCCAGCAGCCGAACAGGGGGCATTGAAGATACGCAGTATTTT.

The V and J genes are TRBV11-2 and TRBJ2-3; 9 positions agree with TRBD1. The germline V gene encodes CDR1 SGHAT and CDR2 FQNNGV. After removal of 3 bases from V and 2 bases from J, the junction contained 3 bases not matched to a gene. This CDR3 has 15 amino acids. The CDR3 loop is CASSLGQGLTDTQYF. In nucleotides, the CDR3 is TGTGCCAGCAGCTTGGGACAGGGCCTCACAGATACGCAGTATTTT.

The count of this clone is one. The genes are TRBV29-1 and TRBJ2-3, with D tentatively TRBD1 (6 bases). CDR1 is SQVTM, CDR2 ANQGSEA, per germline. V was trimmed by 1 base and J by 2 bases, leaving 16 bases between them. The CDR3 is 16 residues long. CDR3 nucleotide sequence: TGCAGCGTTGAAGTGGGGCAGGGGAAACCCACAGATACGCAGTATTTT. Amino acid sequence: CSVEVGQGKPTDTQYF.

The V and J genes are TRBV29-1 and TRBJ2-3; 7 bases agree with TRBD2. The germline V gene has CDR1 SQVTM and CDR2 ANQGSEA. This CDR3 is built from 16 residues. J was trimmed by 2 bases and V by 0 bases; bases with no gene match: 8. The CDR3 sequence: CSVEDSAGVPTDTQYF. CDR3 nucleotide sequence: TGCAGCGTTGAAGATAGCGCGGGAGTTCCCACAGATACGCAGTATTTT.

This clone has just a few counts. The chain links TRBV29-1 to TRBJ1-4; D unresolved. The germline V and J ends were trimmed by 6 bases and 8 bases, with 16 bases remaining between them. Germline CDR1 and CDR2: SQVTM and ANQGSEA. The CDR3 spans 13 residues. The CDR3: CSVRPPVGEKLFF. As DNA, the CDR3 is TGCAGCGTACGCCCCCCGGTCGGGGAAAAACTGTTTTTT. Looking up the rest from reference TRBV29-1 and TRBJ1-4 gives the full variable domain: SAVISQKPSRDICQRGTSLTIQCQVDSQVTMMFWYRQQPGQSLTLIATANQGSEATYESGFVIDKFPISRPNLTFSTLTVSNMSPEDSSIYLCSVRPPVGEKLFFGSGTQLSVL.

The chain recombines TRBV6-5 with TRBJ2-2, with 7 bases fitting TRBD1. The V gene's germline CDR1 is MNHEY and CDR2 SVGAGI. The CDR3 runs 16 residues. The junction had 6 bases not matched to a gene; V was cut back by 2 bases and J by 3 bases. This CDR3 reads CASSYDRVGDTGELFF. The CDR3 DNA reads as TGTGCCAGCAGTTACGACAGGGTAGGAGACACCGGGGAGCTGTTTTTT.

This clone has a handful of counts. V usage is TRBV29-1 and J usage is TRBJ2-2; D ambiguous. Germline CDR1 is SQVTM and CDR2 is ANQGSEA. The CDR3 extends over 11 amino acids. V was cut by 4 bases and J by 5 bases, with 5 bases left in between. The CDR3 here is CSVAPTGELFF. CDR3 bases: TGCAGCGTTGCTCCAACCGGGGAGCTGTTTTTT.

In this sample, this clone turned up once. The V call is TRBV5-6, the J call TRBJ2-7; weak D call: TRBD2 (6 bases). The V gene's germline CDR1 is SGHDT and CDR2 YYEEEE. This CDR3 is 13 amino acids long. Trimming pared 0 bases from V and 5 bases from J, leaving 9 bases between. CDR3 in amino acids: CASSLGEEDEQYF. The CDR3 bases are TGTGCCAGCAGCTTGGGGGAGGAGGACGAGCAGTACTTC.

In this sample, this clone turned up once. The rearrangement uses TRBV30 and TRBJ2-1, with 11 bases identical to TRBD2. This CDR3 has 16 amino acids. Per the germline V gene, CDR1 is GTSNPN and CDR2 is SVGIG (reference sequence). The V segment lost 6 bases and the J segment 8 bases; nucleotides outside the gene matches: 15. For the CDR3, the DNA is TGTGCCTGTCGGTTGACTAGCGGGGACCCGAGGGATGAGCAGTTCTTC. Translating it yields CACRLTSGDPRDEQFF.

The J gene is TRBJ1-3, the V gene TRBV23-1; D not resolved. TRBV23-1 is an ORF for which the function is uncertain. Trimming took off 11 bases at V and 8 bases at J, with 4 bases between the two ends. This CDR3 is built from 8 residues. The CDR3 DNA reads TGCGCCTCCTACACCATATATTTT. Translation gives CASYTIYF.

The chain combines TRBV27 with TRBJ2-1, with TRBD2 matching 11 bases. The CDR3 runs to 16 residues. Germline values: CDR1 MNHEY, CDR2 SMNVEV (reference sequence). Trimming cost V 6 bases and J 1 base; bases outside gene matches: 5. For the CDR3, the DNA is TGTGCCAGCAGCCTTAGCGGGGGGGCGTCCTACAATGAGCAGTTCTTC. Amino acids: CASSLSGGASYNEQFF.

The rearrangement links TRBV30 to TRBJ2-1; D ambiguous. The germline CDR1 and CDR2 sequences are GTSNPN and SVGIG (reference sequence). This CDR3 spans 19 amino acids. V was clipped by 5 bases and J by 6 bases, with 32 bases between them. The CDR3 sequence is CAWFSTEVPPAVVANEQFF. The CDR3 DNA is TGTGCCTGGTTTTCCACCGAGGTACCCCCTGCGGTTGTGGCCAATGAGCAGTTCTTC.

The chain joins TRBV7-9 to TRBJ2-4; perhaps TRBD1 as D (5 bases). V dropped 5 bases and J dropped 8 bases, with 16 bases sitting between them. Germline CDR1 SEHNR, CDR2 FQNEAQ (reference sequence). The CDR3 covers 14 residues. Here the CDR3 reads CASSQETVLHIQYF. In DNA, the CDR3 is TGTGCCAGCAGCCAAGAGACAGTTTTGCACATTCAGTACTTC.

The chain joins TRBV5-6 to TRBJ2-3, with a tentative D call TRBD1 (6 bases). Germline CDR1 and CDR2: SGHDT and YYEEEE. Trimming shortened V by 0 bases and J by 5 bases, and 13 bases separated the two germline ends. The CDR3 is 15 amino acids. The DNA of the CDR3 is TGTGCCAGCAGCTTGGACAGGGCCACCAGAGATACGCAGTATTTT. Amino acids: CASSLDRATRDTQYF.

For this clone: This CDR3 is also generated by other DNA sequences in the sample. The chain employs TRBV29-1 and TRBJ2-1; D uncertain. CDR1 and CDR2 (germline): SQVTM, ANQGSEA. V shed 0 bases and J shed 7 bases, with 4 bases lying between them. There are 11 residues in the CDR3. The DNA for the CDR3 is TGCAGCGTTGAAGATTATAATGAGCAGTTCTTC. Its protein is CSVEDYNEQFF.